This T cell receptor (beta chain) was recorded in a study of cytomegalovirus exposure and HLA in healthy donors. Across the study: Around 77 million unique TCRs from HLA-typed donors made up an early data release.

Broader study findings: A link between a missense DCLRE1C variant and TCR beta V- and J-gene trimming emerged from a later analysis.

The J segment lost 6 bases and the V segment lost 4 bases, leaving 1 base of the junction unmatched. Germline assignment: CDR1 SGHTA and CDR2 FQGTGA. The CDR3 runs to 13 residues. This clone was seen more than once but under ten times. Its antigen is not identified. Those who donated were healthy bone marrow donors. It was with 60 Vbeta and 13 Jbeta primers that the PCR ran. Only in-frame clones appear in the TCRdb table, and some are missing; sequencing was by immunoSEQ multiplex PCR. The data contain about 120,000 clones, 70% to 85% of them singletons. The gene calls are TRBV7-3 and TRBJ2-1; 9 bases align to TRBD1. Sequenced: PBMCs. This TCR was recovered from a man aged 40-50 years in good health and CMV-seropositive. The CDR3 here is CASSWDRVNEQFF. CDR3 sequence (DNA): TGTGCCAGCAGCTGGGACAGGGTCAATGAGCAGTTCTTC. The variable domain in full, with the rest retrieved from reference TRBV7-3 and TRBJ2-1, is GAGVSQTPSNKVTEKGKYVELRCDPISGHTALYWYRQSLGQGPEFLIYFQGTGAADDSGLPNDRFFAVRPEGSVSTLKIQRTERGDSAVYLCASSWDRVNEQFFGPGTRLTVL.